The entry below describes one TCR beta chain. Antigen: not known. This sample stems from a study of cytomegalovirus exposure and HLA in healthy donors. Overall study results and limits: Available immune exposure information covered CMV serostatus only. Analysis performed later showed TCR beta chains linked to HLA being more clonally expanded than equally common others.

Primers included in the PCR were 60 Vbeta and 13 Jbeta primers. The table came from immunoSEQ multiplex PCR; TCRdb's copy has only in-frame clones and leaves some out. The table lists roughly 180,000 clones, roughly 80% of them singletons, with approximately 2.3% in the top ten. The TCR originated in a female donor in good health and CMV-seronegative. Material for sequencing was PBMCs.

In DNA, the CDR3 is TGTGCCAGCAGCGCGACTGGGTATTCACCCCTCCACTTT. This translates into CASSATGYSPLHF. The rearrangement links TRBV28 to TRBJ1-6; D gene uncertain. Germline-derived CDR1 and CDR2 are MDHEN and SYDVKM. The CDR3 contains 13 residues. Trimming removed 6 bases from V and 8 bases from J, with 11 bases in between.